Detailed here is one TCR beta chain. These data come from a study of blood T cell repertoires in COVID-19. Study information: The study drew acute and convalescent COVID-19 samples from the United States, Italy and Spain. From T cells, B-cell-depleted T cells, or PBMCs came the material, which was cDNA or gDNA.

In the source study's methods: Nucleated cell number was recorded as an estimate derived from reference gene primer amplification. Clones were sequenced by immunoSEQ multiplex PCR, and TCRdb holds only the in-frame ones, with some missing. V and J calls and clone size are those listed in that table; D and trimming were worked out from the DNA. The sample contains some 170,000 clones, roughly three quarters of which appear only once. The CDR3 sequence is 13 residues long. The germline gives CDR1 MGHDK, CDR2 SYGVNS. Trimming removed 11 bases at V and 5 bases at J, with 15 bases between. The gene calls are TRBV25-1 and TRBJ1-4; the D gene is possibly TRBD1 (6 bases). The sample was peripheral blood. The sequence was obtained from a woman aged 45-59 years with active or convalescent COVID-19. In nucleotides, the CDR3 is TGTGCCGATTACAGGGAAGTGAATGAAAAACTGTTTTTT. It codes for CADYREVNEKLFF.